These 8 T cell receptor beta chains were sequenced from one sample in a study of cytomegalovirus exposure and HLA in healthy donors. The PCR contained 60 Vbeta and 13 Jbeta primers. Clones were sequenced by immunoSEQ multiplex PCR, and TCRdb holds only the in-frame ones, with some missing. The sample holds 70,000 to 85,000 clones, about two thirds seen once. The specimen sequenced was PBMCs. The receptors were gathered from a man under 40 in good health and CMV-seropositive.

This clone was seen more than once but under ten times. The chain employs TRBV6-1 and TRBJ1-1; D is undetermined. The ends were cut back, 2 bases at V and 3 bases at J, with 7 bases in the middle. The germline CDR1 and CDR2 sequences are MNHNS and SASEGT. This CDR3 spans 13 amino acids. The CDR3, as DNA: TGTGCCAGCAGTGAAACCTACTACACTGAAGCTTTCTTT. Its translation: CASSETYYTEAFF.

The rearrangement links TRBV6-1 to TRBJ1-1; D is possibly TRBD1 (6 bases). CDR3 length: 13 amino acids. The V end was cut by 10 bases, the J end by 11 bases, with 23 bases between. Germline V gene sequence: CDR1 MNHNS, CDR2 SASEGT. CDR3 coding DNA: TGTGCCACCACTGCGGGGGGGCCCGCGTGGGCTTTCTTT. Translated, it gives CATTAGGPAWAFF.

The chain employs TRBV5-4 and TRBJ1-5; D ambiguous. The CDR3 spans 12 residues. V shed 4 bases and J shed 9 bases, with 11 bases lying between them. Per the germline V gene, CDR1 is SGHNT and CDR2 is YYREEE (reference sequence). In DNA form, the CDR3 reads TGTGCCAGCAGCGCAGACCGAGGGCCCCAGCATTTT. Protein: CASSADRGPQHF.

The genes are TRBV5-6 and TRBJ2-5, with 10 nucleotides matching TRBD1. The DNA end lines up better with TRBJ2-7; the J call may be wrong. Germline V lookup: CDR1 SGHDT, CDR2 YYEEEE. This CDR3 contains 14 residues. The CDR3 region is CASSSGQGAYEQYF. The DNA of the CDR3 is TGTGCCAGCAGCTCCGGACAGGGGGCCTACGAGCAGTACTTC.

J is TRBJ2-3 and V is TRBV6-6, with 7 bases fitting TRBD1. After removal of 6 bases from V and 1 base from J, the junction contained 4 bases not matched to a gene. Germline lookup yields CDR1 MNHNY and CDR2 SVGAGI (reference sequence). The CDR3 extends over 14 amino acids. CDR3 in amino acids: CASRSGTGTDTQYF. The CDR3, as DNA: TGTGCCAGCAGATCCGGGACAGGCACAGATACGCAGTATTTT.

In this sample, this clone turned up many times. V and J are TRBV30 and TRBJ1-1; D not certain. Germline CDR1 reads GTSNPN; CDR2 reads SVGIG (reference sequence). The CDR3 is 11 amino acids. V was shortened by 0 bases and J by 7 bases, with 6 bases between the two germline ends. CDR3 bases: TGTGCCTGGAGTGTTCAGGTTGAAGCTTTCTTT. Amino acid sequence: CAWSVQVEAFF.

The gene calls are TRBV19 and TRBJ2-3; 9 nucleotides align to TRBD1. The CDR3 has 14 amino acids. CDR1 is LNHDA and CDR2 is SQIVND in the germline V gene (reference sequence). V lost 6 bases to trimming and J lost 2 bases; unmatched junction nucleotides: 3. CDR3 amino acids: CASSDRGVTDTQYF. The DNA for the CDR3 is TGTGCCAGTAGCGACAGGGGGGTCACAGATACGCAGTATTTT. Full variable domain (remainder filled in from reference TRBV19 and TRBJ2-3): DGGITQSPKYLFRKEGQNVTLSCEQNLNHDAMYWYRQDPGQGLRLIYYSQIVNDFQKGDIAEGYSVSREKKESFPLTVTSAQKNPTAFYLCASSDRGVTDTQYFGPGTRLTVL.

This clone has just one count. The rearrangement joins TRBV6-1 to TRBJ1-5; unclear D gene. V was pared by 10 bases and J by 6 bases, with 16 bases between. CDR3 size: 13 residues. Germline V gene sequence: CDR1 MNHNS, CDR2 SASEGT. The CDR3 DNA is TGTGCCACCTCTTACGGGGAGAGTCAGCCCCAGCATTTT. This encodes CATSYGESQPQHF.